This T cell receptor (beta chain) was retrieved from a study of CD8 T cells in ankylosing spondylitis. Remarks on this clonotype: The antigen is undetermined.

CDR3 length equals 13 residues. Germline CDR1 and CDR2: DFQATT and SNEGSKA (reference sequence). V lost 0 bases and J 1 base, leaving 7 bases between the germline ends. TCRdb passed the 5' RACE reads through MiXCR, listing each CDR3 protein once. The sample comprises 700,000 or so distinct CDR3 sequences, 15% to 20% of which are singletons, and roughly a fifth rests with the top ten. Study conclusions and caveats: What seemed typical of ankylosing spondylitis blood was a TCR beta motif built from about eight highly homologous variants. Within peripheral blood, clones linked to disease were CD8+ and relatively rare.

The TCR sequence derives from a male donor with ankylosing spondylitis. The sequencing input was blood, either unsorted or a sorted T cell fraction (not recorded which). V gene TRBV20-1 combines with J gene TRBJ2-7; D possibly corresponds to TRBD1 (5 bases). CDR3 in DNA: TGCAGTGCTAGAGAGGGGCAGTCCTACGAGCAGTACTTC. Amino acid sequence: CSAREGQSYEQYF.